This T cell receptor beta chain stems from a study of technical replicates of blood from a few donors. Germline lookup yields CDR1 MNHEY and CDR2 SMNVEV (reference sequence). This CDR3 is built from 13 residues. J lost 8 bases, V lost 7 bases, and 8 bases had no gene match. Using immunoSEQ multiplex PCR, the repertoire was profiled, and TCRdb retains in-frame clones only, with some absent. The repertoire holds tens of thousands of clones, roughly 90% seen once, with around 5% in the top ten. This rearrangement joins TRBV27 to TRBJ2-5, with TRBD1 identical over 9 bases. The TCR originated in a human donor in good health. Some clones in this sample may be carry-over from other donors' samples. Sequenced material: PBMCs. CDR3 in DNA: TGTGCCAGCACCCCGGGACAGGGCCTTACCCAGTACTTC. Protein product: CASTPGQGLTQYF.